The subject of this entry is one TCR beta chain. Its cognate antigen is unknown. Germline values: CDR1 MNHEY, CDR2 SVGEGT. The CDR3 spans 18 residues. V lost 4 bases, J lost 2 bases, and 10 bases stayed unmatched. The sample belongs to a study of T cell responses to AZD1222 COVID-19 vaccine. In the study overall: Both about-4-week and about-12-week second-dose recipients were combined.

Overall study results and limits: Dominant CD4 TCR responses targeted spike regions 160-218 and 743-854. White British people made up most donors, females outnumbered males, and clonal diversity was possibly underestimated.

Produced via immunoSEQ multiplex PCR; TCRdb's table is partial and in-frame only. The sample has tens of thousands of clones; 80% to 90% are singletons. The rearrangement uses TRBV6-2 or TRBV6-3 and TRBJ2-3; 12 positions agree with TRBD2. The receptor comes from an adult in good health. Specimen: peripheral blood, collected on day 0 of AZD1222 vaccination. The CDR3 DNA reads TGTGCCAGCAGTTCTCTTGGACTAGCGGGACGCCTCACAGATACGCAGTATTTT. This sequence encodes CASSSLGLAGRLTDTQYF.